Listed below are T cell receptor beta chains from one sample, sequenced in a study of beta chain features in type 1 diabetes. The method was immunoSEQ multiplex PCR; TCRdb's version includes in-frame clones alone and lacks a portion of them. The sample holds around 300,000 clones, 12% to 15% seen once. The sample comprised central memory CD4+ T cells from blood. The receptors stem from a man in his thirties or forties in good health. Both conserved end residues are part of each CDR3. Each record gives: clone size, J gene, V gene, D gene, CDR3 DNA, CDR3 protein. A D gene is named only where the DNA matches it firmly. The size field is filled for only some rows; it gives once, few, many or a size class.

>NA|TRBJ2-1|TRBV4-3|TRBD2
TGCGCCAGCAGCCTGGAACTAGCGAGGAATCACAATGAGCAGTTCTTC
CASSLELARNHNEQFF
>few|TRBJ2-1|TRBV5-4|TRBD1
TGTGCCAGCAGCAGGCCTGGACAGGAGGACGCCTACAATGAGCAGTTCTTC
CASSRPGQEDAYNEQFF
>few|TRBJ1-1|TRBV7-9|NA
TGTGCCAGCAGCTTATTTAGCACTGAAGCTTTCTTT
CASSLFSTEAFF
>few|TRBJ1-1|TRBV6-1|TRBD1
TGTGCCAGCAGTGTTAAGGGGGCGGGAACTGAAGCTTTCTTT
CASSVKGAGTEAFF
>once|TRBJ1-4|TRBV7-2|NA
TGTGCCAGCAGCTTAATGGGGGAGGGGTACGAAAAACTGTTTTTT
CASSLMGEGYEKLFF
>few|TRBJ2-7|TRBV5-1|TRBD1
TGCGCCAGCAGCCCCGACAGGGTCGACGAGCAGTACTTC
CASSPDRVDEQYF
>few|TRBJ1-4|TRBV29-1|NA
TGCAGCGTTGAAACAGGGCGAGAAAAACTGTTTTTT
CSVETGREKLFF
>many|TRBJ2-3|TRBV9|NA
TGTGCCAGCAGCCCCCACACAGATACGCAGTATTTT
CASSPHTDTQYF
>NA|TRBJ2-1|TRBV11-3|TRBD1
TGTGCCAGCAGCCCCGACAGGGGCCGTGAGCAGTTCTTC
CASSPDRGREQFF
>few|TRBJ2-2|TRBV7-2|TRBD2
TGTGCCAGCAGCTTTAGCGGGTACACCGGGGAGCTGTTTTTT
CASSFSGYTGELFF
>NA|TRBJ2-3|TRBV5-5|TRBD2
TGTGCCAGCAGCTTCACGGGAGGGCCCGAAGATACGCAGTATTTT
CASSFTGGPEDTQYF
>few|TRBJ2-5|TRBV18|NA
TGTGCCAGCTCACCATCAATCCCAGAGACCCAGTACTTC
CASSPSIPETQYF
>many|TRBJ1-2|TRBV19|TRBD1
TGTGCCAGTAGTATCGCCGGGACAGGGGGATATGGCTACACCTTC
CASSIAGTGGYGYTF